The TCR beta chain under discussion was sequenced for a study of CD8 T cells in ankylosing spondylitis. V lost 0 bases, J lost 7 bases, and 15 bases stayed unmatched. This CDR3 spans 19 amino acids. In germline, CDR1 is LGHNA, CDR2 YSLEER. Details on this clonotype: Its antigen is currently unknown.

The study's findings and limits: Made up of about eight highly homologous variants, a TCR beta motif appeared characteristic of ankylosing spondylitis blood.

Using its own MiXCR run on the 5' RACE reads, TCRdb lists one record per CDR3 protein. The sample carries 700,000 or so distinct CDR3 sequences, 15% to 20% recorded once. This receptor was taken from a male donor with ankylosing spondylitis. The J gene is TRBJ2-2, the V gene TRBV4-3, with 9 bases matching TRBD2. Input material: blood, either unsorted or a sorted T cell fraction (not recorded which). CDR3 sequence: CASSQDRPSGAPWGGELFF. CDR3 coding DNA: TGCGCCAGCAGCCAAGATCGTCCTAGCGGGGCCCCGTGGGGCGGGGAGCTGTTTTTT.